These 24 T cell receptor beta chains share one sample of origin, sequenced in a study of cytotoxic CD8 clonotypes in ibrutinib-treated CLL. Data came from immunoSEQ multiplex PCR; TCRdb stores just in-frame clones and leaves some out. There are some 130,000 clones in the sample; approximately 89% occur only once, and about a tenth lies in the top ten. The specimen was PBMCs, collected after 12 months of ibrutinib treatment. The receptors were gathered from a human donor with chronic lymphocytic leukemia.

The V and J genes are TRBV29-1 and TRBJ2-1, with 12 bases matching TRBD1. Trimming at V came to 7 bases and at J to 5 bases, leaving 6 bases not matched to a gene. The CDR3 covers 14 residues. Germline CDR1 reads SQVTM; CDR2 reads ANQGSEA. The CDR3: CSGGTGGGDNEQFF. CDR3 nucleotide sequence: TGCAGCGGCGGGACAGGGGGCGGGGACAATGAGCAGTTCTTC.

The V gene is TRBV5-1, the J gene TRBJ1-1; perhaps TRBD1 as D (6 bases). V lost 0 bases and J lost 5, with 11 bases in between. CDR1 and CDR2 from the germline V gene are SGHRS and YFSETQ. The CDR3 totals 14 residues. CDR3 in amino acids: CASSLEQGRTEAFF. Written as DNA, the CDR3 is TGCGCCAGCAGCTTGGAACAGGGAAGAACTGAAGCTTTCTTT. Using reference TRBV5-1 and TRBJ1-1 for the parts outside the CDR3, the full variable domain is KAGVTQTPRYLIKTRGQQVTLSCSPISGHRSVSWYQQTPGQGLQFLFEYFSETQRNKGNFPGRFSGRQFSNSRSEMNVSTLELGDSALYLCASSLEQGRTEAFFGQGTRLTVV.

This CDR3 reads CASSPGRTEDGGKLFF. The CDR3 DNA reads as TGTGCCAGCAGTCCCGGGAGGACGGAGGACGGTGGGAAACTGTTTTTT. The genes are TRBV6-4 and TRBJ1-4; D uncertain. CDR3 size: 16 residues. Looked up from germline, CDR1 is MRHNA and CDR2 is SNTAGT. V was cut by 5 bases and J by 11 bases, with 24 bases left in between.

The chain is built from TRBV29-1 and TRBJ2-5; possible D gene TRBD1, 6 bases. CDR1 and CDR2 (germline): SQVTM, ANQGSEA. V gave up 7 bases and J gave up 1 base, with 13 bases separating them. This CDR3 is 13 amino acids long. The CDR3 sequence: CSAVGTPQETQYF. The CDR3 nucleotides are TGCAGCGCTGTGGGGACACCCCAAGAGACCCAGTACTTC.

The V and J genes are TRBV30 and TRBJ1-1; perhaps TRBD1 as D (6 bases). Germline loops: CDR1 GTSNPN, CDR2 SVGIG (reference sequence). CDR3 length equals 15 residues. V was clipped by 0 bases and J by 3 bases, with 14 bases between them. CDR3 sequence reads: CAWSVRGAGDTEAFF. In nucleotides, the CDR3 is TGTGCCTGGAGTGTGCGGGGGGCAGGGGACACTGAAGCTTTCTTT.

The chain joins TRBV23-1 to TRBJ2-4; TRBD2 is a possible D gene (6 bases). TRBV23-1 qualifies as an ORF whose function is uncertain. The CDR3 extends over 19 amino acids. With 3 bases removed from V and 0 bases from J, the gap between germline ends came to 21 bases. CDR3 residues: CASSHFAGKGTLAKNIQYF. The CDR3 coding sequence is TGCGCCAGCAGTCATTTTGCGGGAAAGGGGACCCTAGCCAAAAACATTCAGTACTTC.

The rearrangement links TRBV5-4 to TRBJ2-3; a possible D gene is TRBD1 (5 bases). Trimming pared 0 bases from V and 3 bases from J, leaving 8 bases between. Germline lookup yields CDR1 SGHNT and CDR2 YYREEE (reference sequence). The CDR3 sequence is 14 residues long. In DNA, the CDR3 is TGTGCCAGCAGCTTGGAGGGGCGGACAGATACGCAGTATTTT. Translated: CASSLEGRTDTQYF.

V usage is TRBV5-1 and J usage is TRBJ1-1; perhaps TRBD1 as D (5 bases). This CDR3 has 15 residues. Germline CDR1 is SGHRS and CDR2 is YFSETQ. The V end was cut by 0 bases, the J end by 3 bases, with 12 bases between. The CDR3 sequence: CASSLERGRHTEAFF. The CDR3 DNA reads as TGCGCCAGCAGCTTGGAAAGGGGTCGTCACACTGAAGCTTTCTTT.

The chain recombines TRBV19 with TRBJ1-5; D may be TRBD1 (6 bases). The CDR3 runs 17 residues. Trimming cost V 3 bases and J 0 bases, with 15 bases left between them. CDR1 is LNHDA, CDR2 SQIVND, per germline (reference sequence). CDR3 sequence: CASSIDGTRTSNQPQHF. Written as DNA, the CDR3 is TGTGCCAGTAGTATTGACGGGACAAGGACTAGCAATCAGCCCCAGCATTTT.

This clone appeared a few times. This chain links TRBV7-2 with TRBJ2-2; no definite D call. The germline V gene has CDR1 SGHTA and CDR2 FQGNSA. This CDR3 has 15 amino acids. Trimming took off 1 base at V and 2 bases at J, with 8 bases between the two ends. The CDR3 protein is CASSLVADNTGELFF. The CDR3 DNA reads as TGTGCCAGCAGCTTAGTGGCAGACAACACCGGGGAGCTGTTTTTT.

The V gene is TRBV19, the J gene TRBJ1-4, with D unclear. There are 18 residues in the CDR3. Trimming removed 3 bases from V and 7 bases from J, with 24 bases in between. From germline, CDR1 is LNHDA and CDR2 SQIVND (reference sequence). CDR3 sequence: CASSIRPLLTGGSEKLFF. The CDR3 bases are TGTGCCAGTAGTATTCGACCCCTGCTCACGGGTGGCAGTGAAAAACTGTTTTTT.

The rearrangement links TRBV19 to TRBJ1-1; D is undetermined. This CDR3 is built from 10 residues. CDR1 is LNHDA, CDR2 SQIVND, per germline (reference sequence). With 4 bases removed from V and 8 bases from J, the gap between germline ends came to 5 bases. The CDR3 region has the DNA TGTGCCAGTAGTACCACCGAAGCTTTCTTT. It translates to CASSTTEAFF.

The V and J genes are TRBV10-3 and TRBJ2-7; TRBD2 matches at 9 bases. Per germline, CDR1 ENHRY and CDR2 SYGVKD. Trimming removed 9 bases from V and 4 bases from J; junction bases left unmatched: 16. The CDR3 loop spans 16 amino acids. The CDR3 spells CAMSNLGSGSGYEQYF. For the CDR3, the DNA is TGTGCCATGTCGAATCTGGGTAGCGGGAGTGGGTACGAGCAGTACTTC.

This CDR3 is CASSVGPLLRPYNEQFF. The CDR3 DNA reads TGTGCCAGCAGCGTAGGCCCGCTTCTTCGGCCTTACAATGAGCAGTTCTTC. V is TRBV9 and J is TRBJ2-1; D gene uncertain. V gave up 0 bases and J gave up 4 bases, with 17 bases separating them. Germline V gives CDR1 SGDLS, CDR2 YYNGEE. CDR3 size: 17 residues.

The genes are TRBV6-4 and TRBJ2-1; 14 positions match TRBD2. CDR1 is MRHNA and CDR2 is SNTAGT in the germline V gene. The CDR3 is made up of 18 amino acids. J was trimmed by 0 bases and V by 4 bases; bases with no gene match: 5. The CDR3 DNA reads as TGTGCCAGCAGTGCGGGACTAGCGGGAGTAAGCTCCTACAATGAGCAGTTCTTC. Translation gives CASSAGLAGVSSYNEQFF.

In this sample, this clone turned up once. The J gene is TRBJ2-1, the V gene TRBV4-2; D is unresolved. Germline loops: CDR1 LGHNA, CDR2 YNFKEQ. With 3 bases removed from V and 8 bases from J, the gap between germline ends came to 14 bases. The CDR3 contains 14 residues. CDR3 in DNA: TGTGCCAGCAGCCACCCATTAAGGAGCGATGAGCAGTTCTTC. Its translation is CASSHPLRSDEQFF.

This chain links TRBV18 with TRBJ1-1; unclear D gene. V was shortened by 2 bases and J by 8 bases, with 12 bases between the two germline ends. Germline V gene sequence: CDR1 KGHSH, CDR2 LQKENI. The CDR3 is 13 residues long. The DNA of the CDR3 is TGTGCCAGCTCACCAGGGTCAGATCGAGAAGCTTTCTTT. As protein: CASSPGSDREAFF.

There are a few counts of this clone. The genes are TRBV19 and TRBJ1-2; 9 bases line up with TRBD1. This CDR3 spans 15 amino acids. V shed 7 bases, J shed 4 bases, and the junction held 10 bases outside the gene matches. CDR1 is LNHDA and CDR2 is SQIVND in the germline V gene (reference sequence). The CDR3 DNA reads TGTGCCAGTAACCCTGGGACAGGGAATCCCTATGGCTACACCTTC. Translating gives CASNPGTGNPYGYTF.

The gene calls are TRBV18 and TRBJ1-1; D is ambiguous. CDR1 and CDR2 from the germline V gene are KGHSH and LQKENI. Trimming pared 6 bases from V and 2 bases from J, leaving 16 bases between. This CDR3 region has 15 residues. CDR3 loop: CASSVQGGLNTEAFF. Written as DNA, the CDR3 is TGTGCCAGCTCCGTCCAAGGAGGACTCAACACTGAAGCTTTCTTT. Together with reference TRBV18 and TRBJ1-1, the CDR3 gives the full variable domain: NAGVMQNPRHLVRRRGQEARLRCSPMKGHSHVYWYRQLPEEGLKFMVYLQKENIIDESGMPKERFSAEFPKEGPSILRIQQVVRGDSAAYFCASSVQGGLNTEAFFGQGTRLTVV.

The CDR3 spells CSVEYGGRAFF. The CDR3 DNA sequence: TGCAGCGTTGAGTACGGGGGGCGAGCTTTCTTT. This sequence joins TRBV29-1 and TRBJ1-1, with TRBD1 as a possible D gene (6 bases). The CDR3 extends over 11 amino acids. Germline V gene lookup returns CDR1 SQVTM and CDR2 ANQGSEA. V was trimmed by 3 bases and J by 10 bases, leaving 12 bases between them.

The chain couples TRBV28 to TRBJ2-6; D unresolved. This CDR3 contains 12 residues. V was cut by 11 bases and J by 3 bases, with 8 bases left in between. Germline V gene lookup returns CDR1 MDHEN and CDR2 SYDVKM. The chain's CDR3 is CADGDGANVLTF. The CDR3 DNA follows: TGTGCCGACGGCGATGGGGCCAACGTCCTGACTTTC.

J is TRBJ1-6 and V is TRBV4-3; D ambiguous. Germline values: CDR1 LGHNA, CDR2 YSLEER. Trimming removed 1 base at V and 10 bases at J, with 8 bases between. This CDR3 region has 13 residues. Written as DNA, the CDR3 is TGCGCCAGCAGCCAAGTCTTGCAGTCACCCCTCCACTTT. This codes for CASSQVLQSPLHF.

This clone was counted only a few times. The chain employs TRBV13 and TRBJ2-2; D is possibly TRBD1 (6 bases). This CDR3 spans 14 amino acids. Germline CDR1 is PRHDT and CDR2 is FYEKMQ (reference sequence). Deletions cut 3 bases from V and 7 bases from J, with 12 bases between. The DNA for the CDR3 is TGTGCCAGCAGCTTGTTAAGGGGGAGCGGGGAGCTGTTTTTT. This gives the protein CASSLLRGSGELFF.

The chain recombines TRBV7-9 with TRBJ2-2; 7 positions agree with TRBD2. The V gene's germline CDR1 is SEHNR and CDR2 FQNEAQ (reference sequence). This CDR3 is 15 amino acids long. V lost 5 bases, J lost 4 bases, and 7 bases stayed unmatched. CDR3 nucleotides: TGTGCCAGCAGCCCCAGGGAGGGCACCACCGGGGAGCTGTTTTTT. Its protein is CASSPREGTTGELFF.